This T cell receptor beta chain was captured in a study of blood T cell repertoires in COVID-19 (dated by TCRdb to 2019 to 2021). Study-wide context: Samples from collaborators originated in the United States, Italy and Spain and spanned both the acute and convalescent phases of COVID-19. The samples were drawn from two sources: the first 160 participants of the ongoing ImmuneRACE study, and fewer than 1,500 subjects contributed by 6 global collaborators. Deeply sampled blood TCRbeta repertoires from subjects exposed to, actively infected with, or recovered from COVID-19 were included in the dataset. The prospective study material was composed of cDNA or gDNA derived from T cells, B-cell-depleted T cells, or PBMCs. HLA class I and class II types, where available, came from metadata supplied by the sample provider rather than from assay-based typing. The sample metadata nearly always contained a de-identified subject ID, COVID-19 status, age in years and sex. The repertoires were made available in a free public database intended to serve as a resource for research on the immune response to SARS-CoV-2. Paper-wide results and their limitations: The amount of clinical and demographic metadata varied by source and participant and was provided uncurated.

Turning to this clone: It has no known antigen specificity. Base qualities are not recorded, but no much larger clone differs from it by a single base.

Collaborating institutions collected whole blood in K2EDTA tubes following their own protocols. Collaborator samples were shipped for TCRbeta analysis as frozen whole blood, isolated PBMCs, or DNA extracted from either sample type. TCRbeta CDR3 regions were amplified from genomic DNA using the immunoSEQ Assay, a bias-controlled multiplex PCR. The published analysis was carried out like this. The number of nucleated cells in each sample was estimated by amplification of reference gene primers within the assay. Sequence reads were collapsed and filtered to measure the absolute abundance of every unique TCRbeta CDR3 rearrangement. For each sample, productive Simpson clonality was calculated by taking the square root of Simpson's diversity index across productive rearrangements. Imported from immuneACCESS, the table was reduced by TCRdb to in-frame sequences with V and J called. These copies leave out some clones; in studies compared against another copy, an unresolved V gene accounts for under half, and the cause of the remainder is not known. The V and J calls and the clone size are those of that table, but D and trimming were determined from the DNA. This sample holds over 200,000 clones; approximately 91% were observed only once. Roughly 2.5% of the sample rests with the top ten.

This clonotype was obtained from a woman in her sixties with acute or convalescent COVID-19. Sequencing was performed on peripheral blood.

The CDR3 corresponds to CASSLGRGLGANVLTF. In nucleotides, the sequence is TGTGCCAGCAGCTTGGGCAGGGGGCTTGGGGCCAACGTCCTGACTTTC. Here the chain combines TRBV5-8 and TRBJ2-6; 8 middle bases align to TRBD1. From cysteine to phenylalanine, the CDR3 is 16 amino acids long. The DNA shown is the 48-base CDR3, in frame from base 1. V is cut back by 0 bases and J by 3 bases, with 2 bases in the junction unmatched. The CDR1 and CDR2 encoded by the germline V gene are SGHTS and YDEGEE.